The present entry profiles one T cell receptor (beta chain) with its context. This receptor's antigen is unknown. These data belong to a study of monozygotic twins with inflammatory bowel disease (dated by TCRdb to about 2019). Regarding the research as a whole: The full study comprised around 28 monozygotic twin pairs: nine German pairs (four IBD-concordant, five IBD-discordant) and 19 IBD-discordant Danish pairs. Each individual had, on average, about 151 000 unique TCRalpha sequences and 181 000 unique TCRbeta sequences available for analysis. Disease-associated traits were sought mainly through comparisons between IBD patients and their genetically identical healthy co-twins within discordant pairs.

The investigation overall reported the following: No single strong signal or clonotype linked to IBD turned up in the results, so the idea that one exists was not supported. IBD patients had lower TCRbeta repertoire diversity, measured by the inverse Simpson index, than their healthy co-twins. Repertoire similarity did not differ between concordant and discordant twins, which could be due to limited statistical power. Different T cell subtypes could not be distinguished in the analysis. Background noise and inter-individual variability may have been introduced into the repertoires by the differing immunosuppressive treatments among patients. Compared with healthy twins, IBD patients had fewer clonotypes in common with other individuals, a difference most pronounced in patients showing signs of disease activity.

The library came from 5' RACE. The input for every TCR library was around 3,800 ng of total RNA. For each sample, cDNA synthesis was carried out in eight separate reactions using SMARTScribe reverse transcriptase. During cDNA synthesis, template switching was used to introduce unique molecular identifiers that contained a 6-nucleotide sample barcode. TCRalpha and TCRbeta cDNA was amplified by two nested PCRs of approximately 17 and 9 cycles, with bead purification after each PCR. Before amplification, the cDNA was treated with uracil DNA-glycosylase and purified using the QIAquick PCR purification kit. In the second PCR, Illumina TruSeq-compatible adapters and sample-specific barcodes were added. TapeStation and Qubit were used to check library quality and concentration, and around 4.5 ng of each library went into the pool. Sequencing of pooled libraries was carried out on an Illumina HiSeq2500 single-index Rapid Run using 2 x 100 bp reads and custom sequencing primers. The original pipeline was this. MiGEC version 1.2.6 was used for UMI-based consensus assembly, which corrected PCR and sequencing errors. V(D)J alignment, clonotype assembly and CDR3 extraction were performed with MiXCR version 2.1.1. Gene usage, clonotype sharing and MAIT/NKT TCR abundance were normalised by analysing the top 1000, 10 000 and 20 000 clonotypes per sample. Diversity was computed as the inverse Simpson index with the vegan R package after downsampling to 27 000 UMIs. Statistical testing used paired Mann-Whitney U tests on the discordant twin pairs and applied Benjamini-Hochberg correction for multiple testing. Each CDR3 protein sequence appears as one entry after TCRdb reprocessed the reads, and no DNA is included. The V and J calls shown here were made by TCRdb, not taken from the authors' results. This specimen's table enumerates a few hundred thousand distinct CDR3 sequences. More than 4.5% of the sample is in the top ten clones.

From each donor, an approximately 2.5 ml peripheral blood sample was collected into PAXgene tubes and stored at -80 degrees C. Without T cell sorting, total RNA was isolated from whole blood using the PAXgene blood miRNA kit on an automated QIAcube. Deep TCRalpha and TCRbeta repertoire profiling with unique molecular barcoding was performed on peripheral blood of monozygotic twin pairs concordant or discordant for inflammatory bowel disease. Smoking habits were recorded for all twin pairs, and each individual was classified as a current, former or never smoker. Including the terminal cysteine and phenylalanine, the CDR3 comprises 12 residues. No DNA is listed. According to the germline V gene, CDR1 reads SGHRS and CDR2 reads YFSETQ.

The sequencing sample was made of blood. The V and J segments used are TRBV5-1 and TRBJ1-1; TCRdb's D call of TRBD1 is untestable without DNA. This sequence was found in a human donor with ulcerative colitis or Crohn's disease, or a healthy co-twin of an affected twin (not recorded which). The CDR3 protein is CATTGVNTEAFF.